Listed here are 9 T cell receptor beta chains from one sample, sequenced in a study of glioma-infiltrating T cells after dendritic cell vaccination. The assay was immunoSEQ multiplex PCR, and TCRdb's table has in-frame clones only and misses some. This sample has roughly 87,000 clones; 75% to 90% occur once, and the top ten carry roughly 6.8%. This sample's time point: after dendritic cell vaccination, including at tumor progression/relapse. The source was blood, collected after dendritic cell vaccination. Source of these receptors: a human donor with glioblastoma.

The chain joins TRBV7-2 to TRBJ2-1, with D possibly being TRBD2 (6 bases). The ends were cut back, 5 bases at V and 4 bases at J, with 15 bases in the middle. The CDR3 length is 15 residues. Germline V lookup: CDR1 SGHTA, CDR2 FQGNSA. In DNA, the CDR3 is TGTGCCAGCAGCCGGGACTTCCTAGTTTACAATGAGCAGTTCTTC. Its protein is CASSRDFLVYNEQFF.

The rearrangement joins TRBV9 to TRBJ2-3, with 8 positions matching TRBD2. With 0 bases clipped from V and 4 bases from J, the junction kept 10 bases outside the gene matches. The CDR3 sequence is 17 residues long. CDR1 is SGDLS and CDR2 is YYNGEE in the germline V gene. CDR3 DNA sequence: TGTGCCAGCAGCGTAGAAAGTGCGGGGGGTTATTCAGATACGCAGTATTTT. Amino acid sequence: CASSVESAGGYSDTQYF.

The chain uses TRBV6-5 and TRBJ2-1; TRBD1 matches at 10 bases. Germline-derived CDR1 and CDR2 are MNHEY and SVGAGI. With V trimmed by 5 bases and J by 15 bases, 10 bases remained unmatched. The CDR3 loop spans 13 amino acids. The CDR3 is CASSSGTGEKRFF. Here the CDR3 DNA reads TGTGCCAGCAGTAGCGGGACAGGGGAAAAGAGGTTCTTC.

The chain has TRBV29-1 and TRBJ2-5, with TRBD1 as a possible D gene (5 bases). This CDR3 is 12 amino acids long. V was trimmed by 6 bases and J by 4 bases, leaving 12 bases between them. Germline values: CDR1 SQVTM, CDR2 ANQGSEA. The CDR3 bases are TGCAGCGTGGCAGGGTGGGCAGAGACCCAGTACTTC. This gives the protein CSVAGWAETQYF.

The chain employs TRBV6-6 and TRBJ1-1; possible D gene TRBD1, 6 bases. Germline loops: CDR1 MNHNY, CDR2 SVGAGI (reference sequence). This CDR3 region has 15 residues. Between the trimmed V and J ends, which lost 0 bases and 3 bases, there was a span of 11 bases. CDR3 nucleotides: TGTGCCAGCAGTTACTCGTCAGGGGCTCACACTGAAGCTTTCTTT. Translation: CASSYSSGAHTEAFF.

This rearrangement joins TRBV7-2 to TRBJ2-2; 7 bases match TRBD1. CDR1 SGHTA and CDR2 FQGNSA come from the germline V gene. The CDR3 spans 14 residues. V was pared by 5 bases and J by 5 bases, with 5 bases of the junction left unmatched. DNA for the CDR3: TGTGCCAGCAGCACTCAGACAGGGACCGGGGAGCTGTTTTTT. It is translated as CASSTQTGTGELFF. Full variable domain (rest looked up from reference TRBV7-2 and TRBJ2-2): GAGVSQSPSNKVTEKGKDVELRCDPISGHTALYWYRQSLGQGLEFLIYFQGNSAPDKSGLPSDRFSAERTGGSVSTLTIQRTQQEDSAVYLCASSTQTGTGELFFGEGSRLTVL.

The V gene is TRBV7-9, the J gene TRBJ1-5; no reliable D call. Trimming pared 1 base from V and 2 bases from J, leaving 6 bases between. The CDR3 has 14 residues. Germline loops: CDR1 SEHNR, CDR2 FQNEAQ (reference sequence). CDR3 amino acids: CASSLDQGNQPQHF. The CDR3 DNA follows: TGTGCCAGCAGCTTAGATCAGGGCAATCAGCCCCAGCATTTT.

This clone was observed a few times. The V call is TRBV4-3, the J call TRBJ1-4; the match to TRBD1 covers 8 bases. CDR1 and CDR2 from the germline V gene are LGHNA and YSLEER. V was clipped by 4 bases and J by 3 bases; unmatched bases: 4. This CDR3 contains 15 residues. The DNA for the CDR3 is TGCGCCAGCAGCCGAGGACAGGGTTCTAATGAAAAACTGTTTTTT. Its translation: CASSRGQGSNEKLFF.

The chain combines TRBV6-1 with TRBJ1-2; 7 bases match TRBD1. The V and J ends lost 2 bases and 6 bases, in that order; junction bases with no gene match: 9. The CDR3 sequence is 15 residues long. Looked up from germline, CDR1 is MNHNS and CDR2 is SASEGT. Written as DNA, the CDR3 is TGTGCCAGCAGTGAACGGGGCAGGGGGTACGATGGCTACACCTTC. Residues: CASSERGRGYDGYTF.